Included here is one T cell receptor (beta chain) sequence, with context. Antigen unknown. V lost 3 bases and J 4 bases, leaving 13 bases between the germline ends. There are 14 residues in the CDR3. From germline, CDR1 is MNHEY and CDR2 SMNVEV (reference sequence). These data are taken from a study of somatic mutations in cytotoxic T cells in rheumatoid arthritis. Study outcomes and limitations: Statistically, CD8+ T-cell clonality was not significantly distinct between individuals with rheumatoid arthritis and age-matched healthy controls. The antigen targets of the expanded CD8+ clones lacked identification.

TCRdb keeps only in-frame clones here, not all; method: immunoSEQ multiplex PCR. The top ten clones hold roughly 4.9% of a sample with about 26,000 clones, roughly 80% of them seen once. The chain couples TRBV27 to TRBJ2-7; D possibly corresponds to TRBD1 (6 bases). This TCR was sampled from a man aged 50 to 59 in good health. The sequenced material came from CD8+ T cells sorted from blood. The CDR3 loop is CASSFGQGPYEQYF. In DNA, the CDR3 is TGTGCCAGCAGTTTTGGGCAGGGGCCATACGAGCAGTACTTC.